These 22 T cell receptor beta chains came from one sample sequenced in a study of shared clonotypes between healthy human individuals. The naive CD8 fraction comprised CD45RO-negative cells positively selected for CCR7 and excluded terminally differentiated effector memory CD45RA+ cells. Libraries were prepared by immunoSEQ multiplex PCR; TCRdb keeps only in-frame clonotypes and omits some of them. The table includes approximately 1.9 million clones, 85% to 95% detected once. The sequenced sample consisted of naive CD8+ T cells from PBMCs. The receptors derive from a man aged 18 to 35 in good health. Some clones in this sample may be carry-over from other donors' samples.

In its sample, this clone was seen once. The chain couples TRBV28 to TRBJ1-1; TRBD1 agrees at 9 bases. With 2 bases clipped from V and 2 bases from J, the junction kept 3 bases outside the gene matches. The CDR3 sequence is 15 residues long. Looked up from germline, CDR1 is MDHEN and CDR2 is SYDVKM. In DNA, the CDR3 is TGTGCCAGCAGTTTAGGGGGACAGGGTAACACTGAAGCTTTCTTT. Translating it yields CASSLGGQGNTEAFF.

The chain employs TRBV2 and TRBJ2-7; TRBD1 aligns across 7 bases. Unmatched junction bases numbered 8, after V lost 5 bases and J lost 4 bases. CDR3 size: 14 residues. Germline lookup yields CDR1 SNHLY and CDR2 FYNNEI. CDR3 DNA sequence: TGTGCCAGCAGTCATAGGGACAGAATTTACGAGCAGTACTTC. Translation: CASSHRDRIYEQYF.

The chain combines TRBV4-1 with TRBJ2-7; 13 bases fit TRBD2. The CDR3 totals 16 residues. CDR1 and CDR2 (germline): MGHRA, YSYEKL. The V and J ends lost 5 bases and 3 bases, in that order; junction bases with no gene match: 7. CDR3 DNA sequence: TGCGCCAGCAGCGCACAGGGGACTAGCGGGATCTACGAGCAGTACTTC. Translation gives CASSAQGTSGIYEQYF.

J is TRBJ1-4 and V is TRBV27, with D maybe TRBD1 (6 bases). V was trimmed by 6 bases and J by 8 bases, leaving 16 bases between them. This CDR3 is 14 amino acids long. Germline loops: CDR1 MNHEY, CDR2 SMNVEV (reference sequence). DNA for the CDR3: TGTGCCAGCAGGCCGCGGGGGGCGTGGGAAAAACTGTTTTTT. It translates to CASRPRGAWEKLFF.

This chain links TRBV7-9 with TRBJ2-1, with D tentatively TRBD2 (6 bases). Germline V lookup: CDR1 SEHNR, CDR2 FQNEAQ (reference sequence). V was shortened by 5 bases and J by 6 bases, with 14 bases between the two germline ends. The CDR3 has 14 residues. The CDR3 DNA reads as TGTGCCAGCAGCCAGCGCGGGACGTCCAATGAGCAGTTCTTC. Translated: CASSQRGTSNEQFF.

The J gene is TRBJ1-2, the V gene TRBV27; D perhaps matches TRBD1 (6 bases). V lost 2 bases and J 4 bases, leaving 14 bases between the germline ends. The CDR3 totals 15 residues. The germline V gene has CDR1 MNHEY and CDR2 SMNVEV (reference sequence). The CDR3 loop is CASSLRGSGGYGYTF. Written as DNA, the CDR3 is TGTGCCAGCAGTTTAAGGGGGTCGGGCGGCTATGGCTACACCTTC.

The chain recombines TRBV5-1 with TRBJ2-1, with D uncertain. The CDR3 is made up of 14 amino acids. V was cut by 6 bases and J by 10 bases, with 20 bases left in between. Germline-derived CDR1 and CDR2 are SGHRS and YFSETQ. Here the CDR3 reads CASTPTPLWEEQFF. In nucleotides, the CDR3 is TGCGCCAGCACCCCAACCCCGCTTTGGGAAGAGCAGTTCTTC.

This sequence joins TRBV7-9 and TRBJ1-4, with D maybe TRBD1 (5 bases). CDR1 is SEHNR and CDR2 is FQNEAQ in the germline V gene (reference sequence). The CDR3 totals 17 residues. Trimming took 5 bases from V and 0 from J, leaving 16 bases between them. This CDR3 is CASSTKTDVATNEKLFF. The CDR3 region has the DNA TGTGCCAGCAGCACAAAGACAGACGTAGCAACTAATGAAAAACTGTTTTTT.

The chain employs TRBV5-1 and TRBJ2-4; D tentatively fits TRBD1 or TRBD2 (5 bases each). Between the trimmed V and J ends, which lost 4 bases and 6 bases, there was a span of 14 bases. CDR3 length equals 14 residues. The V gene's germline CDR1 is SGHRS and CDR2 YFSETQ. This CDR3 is CASSPPGPPNIQYF. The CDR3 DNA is TGCGCCAGCAGCCCCCCGGGACCCCCAAACATTCAGTACTTC.

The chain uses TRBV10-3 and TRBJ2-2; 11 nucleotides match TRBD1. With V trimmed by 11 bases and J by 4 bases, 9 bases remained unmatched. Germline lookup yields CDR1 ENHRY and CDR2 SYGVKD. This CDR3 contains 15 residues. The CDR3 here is CASKGGQGATGELFF. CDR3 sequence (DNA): TGTGCCTCCAAGGGTGGACAGGGGGCCACCGGGGAGCTGTTTTTT.

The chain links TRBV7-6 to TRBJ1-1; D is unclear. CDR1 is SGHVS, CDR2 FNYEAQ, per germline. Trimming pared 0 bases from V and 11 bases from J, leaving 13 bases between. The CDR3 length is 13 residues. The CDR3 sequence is CASSLAEGRVAFF. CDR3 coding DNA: TGTGCCAGCAGCTTAGCGGAGGGAAGGGTTGCTTTCTTT.

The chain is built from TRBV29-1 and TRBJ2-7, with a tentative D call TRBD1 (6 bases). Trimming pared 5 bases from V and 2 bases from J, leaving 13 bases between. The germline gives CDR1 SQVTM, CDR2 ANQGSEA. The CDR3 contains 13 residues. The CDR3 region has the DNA TGCAGCGTTCAGGGGTTATATCCCTACGAGCAGTACTTC. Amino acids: CSVQGLYPYEQYF.

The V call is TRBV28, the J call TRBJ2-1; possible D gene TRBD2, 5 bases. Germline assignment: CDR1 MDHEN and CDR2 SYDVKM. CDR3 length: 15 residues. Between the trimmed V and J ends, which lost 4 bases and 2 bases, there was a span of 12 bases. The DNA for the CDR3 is TGTGCCAGCAGTTATACGGTACTAGCCTACAATGAGCAGTTCTTC. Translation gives CASSYTVLAYNEQFF.

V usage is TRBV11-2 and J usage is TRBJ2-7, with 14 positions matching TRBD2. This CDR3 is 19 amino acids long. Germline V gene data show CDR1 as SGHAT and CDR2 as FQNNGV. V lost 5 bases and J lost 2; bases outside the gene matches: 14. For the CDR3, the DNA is TGTGCCAGCAGCCCTCGGGGACTAGCGGGAGTCAGGCAAACCTACGAGCAGTACTTC. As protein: CASSPRGLAGVRQTYEQYF.

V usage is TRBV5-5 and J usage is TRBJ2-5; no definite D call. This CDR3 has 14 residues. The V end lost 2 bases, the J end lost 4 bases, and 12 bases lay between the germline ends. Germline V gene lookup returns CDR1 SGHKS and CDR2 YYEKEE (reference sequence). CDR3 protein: CASSFRSERETQYF. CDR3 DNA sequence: TGTGCCAGCAGCTTCCGCAGTGAGCGAGAGACCCAGTACTTC.

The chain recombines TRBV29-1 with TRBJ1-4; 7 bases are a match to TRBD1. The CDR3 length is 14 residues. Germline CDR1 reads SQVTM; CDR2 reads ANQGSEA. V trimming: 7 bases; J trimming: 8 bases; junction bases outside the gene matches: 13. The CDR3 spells CSAQGGAQGEKLFF. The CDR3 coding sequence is TGCAGCGCCCAGGGGGGGGCCCAGGGGGAAAAACTGTTTTTT.

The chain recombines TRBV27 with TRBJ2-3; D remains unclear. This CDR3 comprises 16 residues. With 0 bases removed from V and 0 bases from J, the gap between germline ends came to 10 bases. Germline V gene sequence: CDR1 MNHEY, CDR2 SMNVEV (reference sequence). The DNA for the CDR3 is TGTGCCAGCAGTTTATCCGCCGTCCCTAGCACAGATACGCAGTATTTT. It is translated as CASSLSAVPSTDTQYF.

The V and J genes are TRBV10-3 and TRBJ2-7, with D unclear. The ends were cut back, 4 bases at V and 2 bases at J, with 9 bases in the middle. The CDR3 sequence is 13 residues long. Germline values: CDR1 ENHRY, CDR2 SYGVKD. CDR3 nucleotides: TGTGCCATCAGTGTGGGCAGTACCTACGAGCAGTACTTC. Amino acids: CAISVGSTYEQYF.

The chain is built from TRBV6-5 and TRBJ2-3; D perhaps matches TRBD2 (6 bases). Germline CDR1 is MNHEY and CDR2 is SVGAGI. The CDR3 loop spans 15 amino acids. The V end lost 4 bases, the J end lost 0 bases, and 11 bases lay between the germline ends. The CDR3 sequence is CASSWGLTSTDTQYF. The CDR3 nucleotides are TGTGCCAGCAGTTGGGGACTTACGAGCACAGATACGCAGTATTTT.

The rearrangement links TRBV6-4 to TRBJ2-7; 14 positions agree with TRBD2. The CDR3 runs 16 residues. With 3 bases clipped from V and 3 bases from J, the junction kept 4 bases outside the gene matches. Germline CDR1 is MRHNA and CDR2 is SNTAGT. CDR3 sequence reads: CASSDMGLAGVYEQYF. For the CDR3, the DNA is TGTGCCAGCAGTGATATGGGACTAGCGGGGGTCTACGAGCAGTACTTC.

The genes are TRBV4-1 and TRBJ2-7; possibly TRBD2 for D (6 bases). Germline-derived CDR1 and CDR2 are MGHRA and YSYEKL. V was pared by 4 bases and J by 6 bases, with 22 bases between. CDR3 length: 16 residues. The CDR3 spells CASSLLRVPSRGEQYF. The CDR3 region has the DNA TGCGCCAGCAGCCTATTGCGCGTGCCTTCGCGGGGCGAGCAGTACTTC.

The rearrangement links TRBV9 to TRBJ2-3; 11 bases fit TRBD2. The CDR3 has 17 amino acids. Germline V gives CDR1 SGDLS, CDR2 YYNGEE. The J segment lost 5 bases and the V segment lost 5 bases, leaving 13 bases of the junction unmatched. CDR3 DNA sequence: TGTGCCAGCAGTACTAGCGGGAGTCCAGGCAGGGTAGATACGCAGTATTTT. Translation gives CASSTSGSPGRVDTQYF.